One and the same sample provided the 31 T cell receptor beta chains below, sequenced in a study of T cell repertoires in cytomegalovirus infection. Their recognized antigens are unknown. TCRdb processed the reads anew with MiXCR; each CDR3 protein has one entry. The table records a few hundred thousand distinct CDR3 sequences, about 33% of them present only once. Specimen: cultured PBMCs, collected from culture after CMV antigen stimulation. The receptors were gathered from a human donor in good health (CMV status not recorded). Some clones in this sample may be carry-over from other donors' samples.

This clonotype was counted ten times or more. This chain connects TRBV12-3 or TRBV12-4 to TRBJ1-1; 7 bases are a match to TRBD1. The V gene end was trimmed by 5 bases and the J gene end by 2 bases; junction bases not matched to a gene: 5. The CDR3 spans 14 residues. The CDR3 DNA reads TGTGCCAGCAGTCCCCGACAGGGAAACACTGAAGCTTTCTTT. Translated: CASSPRQGNTEAFF.

This clonotype was detected only a few times. The rearrangement uses TRBV6-2 or TRBV6-3 and TRBJ2-5; no firm D call. V lost 6 bases, J lost 5 bases, and 13 bases lay in between. There are 13 residues in the CDR3. Germline-derived CDR1 and CDR2 are MNHEY and SVGEGT. The DNA for the CDR3 is TGTGCCAGCAGAGAGGACCCTGGGGAGACCCAGTACTTC. Protein product: CASREDPGETQYF.

J is TRBJ2-5 and V is TRBV18; D gene uncertain. CDR1 is KGHSH and CDR2 is LQKENI in the germline V gene. Trimming pared 2 bases from V and 2 bases from J, leaving 12 bases between. The CDR3 sequence is 15 residues long. Here the CDR3 DNA reads TGTGCCAGCTCACCAGCCGACCTATTACAAGAGACCCAGTACTTC. The encoded protein is CASSPADLLQETQYF.

This chain connects TRBV5-1 to TRBJ2-3; possibly TRBD2 for D (6 bases). Germline V gene lookup returns CDR1 SGHRS and CDR2 YFSETQ. V shed 3 bases and J shed 1 base, with 15 bases lying between them. The length of the CDR3 is 16 residues. Here the CDR3 DNA reads TGCGCCAGCAGCTACCAAGGCGGGGCGGGCACAGATACGCAGTATTTT. Protein: CASSYQGGAGTDTQYF.

At least ten counts were recorded for this clonotype. The rearrangement links TRBV15 to TRBJ1-1; 8 bases are a match to TRBD1. The CDR3 is 15 residues long. Trimming took 5 bases from V and 3 from J; bases not matched to a gene: 8. Germline V CDR1 and CDR2: LNHNV, YYDKDF (reference sequence). The CDR3 reads CATSRARGLYTEAFF. The DNA for the CDR3 is TGTGCCACCAGCCGTGCCAGGGGGCTCTACACTGAAGCTTTCTTT.

In its sample, this clonotype was seen many times. J is TRBJ1-6 and V is TRBV7-2, with D possibly matching TRBD1 (6 bases). Trimming shortened V by 5 bases and J by 6 bases, and 11 bases separated the two germline ends. The CDR3 loop spans 14 amino acids. Germline-derived CDR1 and CDR2 are SGHTA and FQGNSA. DNA of the CDR3: TGTGCCAGCAGCCAAGAGGGGGGTAATTCACCCCTCCACTTT. It codes for CASSQEGGNSPLHF.

V is TRBV10-1 and J is TRBJ1-2; 10 bases are a match to TRBD1. Germline CDR1 and CDR2: WNHNN and SYGVQD (reference sequence). The ends lost 6 bases at V and 4 bases at J; junction bases unmatched: 8. The CDR3 spans 15 residues. CDR3 sequence: CASRKRTGGTYGYTF. For the CDR3, the DNA is TGCGCCAGCAGGAAAAGGACAGGGGGAACCTATGGCTACACCTTC.

In the case of this clonotype: Possible read error: a much larger clone is one base away. V and J are TRBV7-8 and TRBJ1-1, with D tentatively TRBD1 (5 bases). Germline V gene lookup returns CDR1 SGHVS and CDR2 FQNEAQ. This CDR3 is built from 15 residues. Trimming removed 3 bases from V and 4 bases from J, with 15 bases in between. This CDR3 reads CASSFAVGPGTEAFF. In nucleotides, the CDR3 is TGTGCCAGCAGCTTTGCCGTGGGGCCCGGCACTGAAGCTTTCTTT.

The chain links TRBV4-3 to TRBJ2-2; 10 bases fit TRBD1. Unmatched junction bases numbered 7, after V lost 4 bases and J lost 5 bases. Germline lookup yields CDR1 LGHNA and CDR2 YSLEER. The CDR3 runs 16 residues. The CDR3 bases are TGCGCCAGCAGCCGCGGACAGGGGGTGTCGACCGGGGAGCTGTTTTTT. Amino acid sequence: CASSRGQGVSTGELFF.

The rearrangement links TRBV9 to TRBJ1-1; no reliable D call. Germline CDR1 reads SGDLS; CDR2 reads YYNGEE. Trimming took 0 bases from V and 0 from J, leaving 6 bases between them. This CDR3 is 14 amino acids long. CDR3 protein: CASSVDPVNTEAFF. The CDR3 DNA is TGTGCCAGCAGCGTAGATCCGGTGAACACTGAAGCTTTCTTT. The full variable domain, rest sourced from reference TRBV9 and TRBJ1-1, is DSGVTQTPKHLITATGQRVTLRCSPRSGDLSVYWYQQSLDQGLQFLIQYYNGEERAKGNILERFSAQQFPDLHSELNLSSLELGDSALYFCASSVDPVNTEAFFGQGTRLTVV.

In its sample, this clonotype was seen once. The chain links TRBV6-6 to TRBJ1-2; the D is unclear. The CDR3 extends over 16 amino acids. With 2 bases removed from V and 1 base from J, the gap between germline ends came to 14 bases. Germline V gene data show CDR1 as MNHNY and CDR2 as SVGAGI (reference sequence). The CDR3 spells CASSYPHEVVNYGYTF. The DNA of the CDR3 is TGTGCCAGCAGTTACCCCCATGAGGTGGTTAACTATGGCTACACCTTC.

The CDR3 sequence is CATSEPRLGETQYF. For the CDR3, the DNA is TGTGCCACCAGTGAACCAAGACTAGGAGAGACCCAGTACTTC. J is TRBJ2-5 and V is TRBV24-1; tentative D call: TRBD2 (6 bases). Germline loops: CDR1 KGHDR, CDR2 SFDVKD. Trimming took 4 bases from V and 4 from J, leaving 12 bases between them. The CDR3 has 14 amino acids.

The genes are TRBV6-8 and TRBJ2-7; D may be TRBD2 (5 bases). The CDR3 covers 13 residues. Trimming took off 5 bases at V and 5 bases at J, with 13 bases between the two ends. Germline lookup yields CDR1 MNHGY and CDR2 SAAAGT. The DNA for the CDR3 is TGTGCCAGCAGTCCCCGGAGGCTCCACGAGCAGTACTTC. It codes for CASSPRRLHEQYF.

This clonotype has more than one count but fewer than ten. The V and J genes are TRBV7-2 and TRBJ2-2, with a weak D call TRBD2 (6 bases). The CDR3 totals 15 residues. V gave up 2 bases and J gave up 8 bases, with 15 bases separating them. The germline gives CDR1 SGHTA, CDR2 FQGNSA. The CDR3 coding sequence is TGTGCCAGCAGCTTACAGCGACTAGTGGTTGGGGAGCTGTTTTTT. It is translated as CASSLQRLVVGELFF.

This clonotype was counted only a few times. The genes are TRBV2 and TRBJ2-1, with 12 bases identical to TRBD1. V shed 10 bases, J shed 7 bases, and the junction held 17 bases outside the gene matches. The CDR3 is 17 amino acids. The germline V gene encodes CDR1 SNHLY and CDR2 FYNNEI. The DNA of the CDR3 is TGTGCCACCTTACCGGGACAGGGGGCGCGAATTGCGAATGAGCAGTTCTTC. Translation gives CATLPGQGARIANEQFF.

This clonotype showed up many times. J is TRBJ1-6 and V is TRBV7-8; D remains unclear. The CDR3 contains 19 residues. The germline V gene encodes CDR1 SGHVS and CDR2 FQNEAQ. V was cut by 5 bases and J by 7 bases, with 27 bases left in between. CDR3 loop: CASSPTAGSGRLSNSPLHF. The CDR3 coding sequence is TGTGCCAGCAGCCCCACTGCGGGGTCTGGCAGGTTGTCAAATTCACCCCTCCACTTT.

V usage is TRBV7-2 and J usage is TRBJ2-5; TRBD2 matches at 8 bases. Per the germline V gene, CDR1 is SGHTA and CDR2 is FQGNSA. Unmatched junction bases numbered 12, after V lost 0 bases and J lost 6 bases. The CDR3 covers 17 residues. CDR3 sequence (DNA): TGTGCCAGCAGCTTAGCCCCCGTGAGCGGGAGTGGGAAGACCCAGTACTTC. It specifies CASSLAPVSGSGKTQYF.

J is TRBJ2-6 and V is TRBV6-1, with 7 bases matching TRBD1. The CDR3 totals 15 residues. The junction had 3 bases not matched to a gene; V was cut back by 5 bases and J by 2 bases. The germline gives CDR1 MNHNS, CDR2 SASEGT. CDR3 residues: CASSKTGAGANVLTF. CDR3 in DNA: TGTGCCAGCAGTAAAACAGGGGCTGGGGCCAACGTCCTGACTTTC.

This clonotype was counted at least ten times. The chain joins TRBV7-2 to TRBJ2-7; 7 bases fit TRBD2. The CDR3 runs 16 residues. V trimming: 0 bases; J trimming: 6 bases; junction bases outside the gene matches: 11. Germline-derived CDR1 and CDR2 are SGHTA and FQGNSA. CDR3 residues: CASSLARLPGGVEQYF. Written as DNA, the CDR3 is TGTGCCAGCAGCTTAGCTAGACTACCGGGAGGTGTCGAGCAGTACTTC. The full variable domain, rest sourced from reference TRBV7-2 and TRBJ2-7, is GAGVSQSPSNKVTEKGKDVELRCDPISGHTALYWYRQSLGQGLEFLIYFQGNSAPDKSGLPSDRFSAERTGGSVSTLTIQRTQQEDSAVYLCASSLARLPGGVEQYFGPGTRLTVT.

The chain carries TRBV5-1 and TRBJ1-2; D is uncertain. V lost 0 bases and J lost 6, with 15 bases in between. Germline V gives CDR1 SGHRS, CDR2 YFSETQ. The CDR3 covers 15 residues. This chain's CDR3 is CASSLGGVGFDGYTF. CDR3 nucleotides: TGCGCCAGCAGCTTGGGAGGAGTGGGTTTCGATGGCTACACCTTC.

The gene calls are TRBV24-1 and TRBJ2-5, with 9 nucleotides matching TRBD2. The V segment lost 3 bases and the J segment 4 bases; nucleotides outside the gene matches: 20. The germline CDR1 and CDR2 sequences are KGHDR and SFDVKD. This CDR3 contains 20 residues. CDR3 bases: TGTGCCACCAGTGATAAACCCCCTGGACCAGCGGGAGGTTGGCCAGAGACCCAGTACTTC. This gives the protein CATSDKPPGPAGGWPETQYF.

This clonotype was seen more than once but under ten times. The chain employs TRBV7-2 and TRBJ2-1; 9 positions agree with TRBD2. V was clipped by 1 base and J by 9 bases; unmatched bases: 7. The CDR3 spans 15 residues. Germline V gene data show CDR1 as SGHTA and CDR2 as FQGNSA. The CDR3 region is CASSLVAGGSGEQFF. The DNA of the CDR3 is TGTGCCAGCAGCTTAGTTGCGGGAGGGTCAGGTGAGCAGTTCTTC.

This clonotype has just a few counts. The V and J genes are TRBV30 and TRBJ2-1, with D unclear. Germline CDR1 and CDR2: GTSNPN and SVGIG (reference sequence). Trimming took 6 bases from V and 9 from J, leaving 21 bases between them. The CDR3 is made up of 14 amino acids. The CDR3 is CACDLLRSPSEQFF. DNA of the CDR3: TGTGCCTGTGATCTCCTCAGGTCCCCAAGTGAGCAGTTCTTC.

This clonotype was observed a few times. This chain joins TRBV5-5 and TRBJ1-4; 7 nucleotides agree with TRBD1. Looked up from germline, CDR1 is SGHKS and CDR2 is YYEKEE (reference sequence). The CDR3 consists of 16 residues. Trimming cost V 1 base and J 0 bases; bases outside gene matches: 3. This chain's CDR3 is CASSLLGTATNEKLFF. In DNA form, the CDR3 reads TGTGCCAGCAGCTTGCTGGGGACAGCAACTAATGAAAAACTGTTTTTT. Full variable domain (remainder filled in from reference TRBV5-5 and TRBJ1-4): DAGVTQSPTHLIKTRGQQVTLRCSPISGHKSVSWYQQVLGQGPQFIFQYYEKEERGRGNFPDRFSARQFPNYSSELNVNALLLGDSALYLCASSLLGTATNEKLFFGSGTQLSVL.

There are many counts of this clonotype. This chain uses TRBV7-6 with TRBJ2-1; the D gene could be TRBD1 or TRBD2 (5 bases each). Germline V gene lookup returns CDR1 SGHVS and CDR2 FNYEAQ. The CDR3 runs 14 residues. V lost 5 bases and J 10 bases, leaving 18 bases between the germline ends. CDR3: CASSLTLGGYEQFF. Written as DNA, the CDR3 is TGTGCCAGCAGCCTGACCCTTGGGGGATACGAGCAGTTCTTC.

This chain uses TRBV7-8 with TRBJ2-2, with a tentative D call TRBD2 (6 bases). Trimming took 7 bases from V and 7 from J, leaving 25 bases between them. Germline V gene sequence: CDR1 SGHVS, CDR2 FQNEAQ. This CDR3 region has 17 residues. The CDR3 spells CASTPSWGEDLDGELFF. The CDR3 coding sequence is TGTGCCAGCACCCCGAGCTGGGGGGAGGACTTAGACGGGGAGCTGTTTTTT. Complete variable domain (other parts from reference TRBV7-8 and TRBJ2-2): GAGVSQSPRYKVAKRGQDVALRCDPISGHVSLFWYQQALGQGPEFLTYFQNEAQLDKSGLPSDRFFAERPEGSVSTLKIQRTQQEDSAVYLCASTPSWGEDLDGELFFGEGSRLTVL.

The chain's CDR3 is CAWTLGTPDNEQFF. The CDR3 DNA reads TGTGCCTGGACTTTAGGGACCCCTGACAATGAGCAGTTCTTC. The V and J genes are TRBV30 and TRBJ2-1; D may correspond to TRBD1 or TRBD2 (5 bases each). The germline gives CDR1 GTSNPN, CDR2 SVGIG (reference sequence). This CDR3 comprises 14 residues. Trimming stripped 4 bases from V and 5 bases from J, with 15 bases between. Full variable domain (outside the CDR3, taken from reference TRBV30 and TRBJ2-1): SQTIHQWPATLVQPVGSPLSLECTVEGTSNPNLYWYRQAAGRGLQLLFYSVGIGQISSEVPQNLSASRPQDRQFILSSKKLLLSDSGFYLCAWTLGTPDNEQFFGPGTRLTVL.

The chain has TRBV20-1 and TRBJ1-2; the D gene is possibly TRBD1 (6 bases). There are 12 residues in the CDR3. Between the trimmed V and J ends, which lost 0 bases and 8 bases, there was a span of 10 bases. The V gene's germline CDR1 is DFQATT and CDR2 SNEGSKA (reference sequence). CDR3: CSARDTGYGYTF. CDR3 DNA sequence: TGCAGTGCTAGAGATACAGGGTACGGCTACACCTTC.

This clonotype was observed a few times. The chain combines TRBV28 with TRBJ1-3, with 7 nucleotides matching TRBD1. The CDR3 totals 11 residues. Germline values: CDR1 MDHEN, CDR2 SYDVKM. The V segment lost 6 bases and the J segment 14 bases; nucleotides outside the gene matches: 7. CDR3 coding DNA: TGTGCCAGCAGCCGAGGGACAGCCCTATATTTT. It encodes CASSRGTALYF.

This chain joins TRBV4-2 and TRBJ2-3, with D possibly TRBD1 on 6 matching bases. Germline V gene data show CDR1 as LGHNA and CDR2 as YNFKEQ. V was clipped by 1 base and J by 2 bases, with 10 bases between them. CDR3 length equals 15 residues. DNA of the CDR3: TGTGCCAGCAGCCAAGTGCAGGGGTACACAGATACGCAGTATTTT. Residues: CASSQVQGYTDTQYF.

J is TRBJ2-5 and V is TRBV6-2 or TRBV6-3, with D uncertain. The V gene lost 6 bases and the J gene lost 1 base, with 12 bases spanning the gap. This CDR3 region has 14 residues. CDR1 and CDR2 (germline): MNHEY, SVGEGT. DNA of the CDR3: TGTGCCAGCAGGCGAAATATAGCCCAAGAGACCCAGTACTTC. Its translation is CASRRNIAQETQYF.